This T cell receptor beta chain was identified in a study of blood T cell repertoires in COVID-19. The CDR3 contains 14 residues. CDR1 and CDR2 from the germline V gene are SGHRS and YFSETQ. V was clipped by 4 bases and J by 8 bases, with 15 bases between them. Sequencing was performed with immunoSEQ multiplex PCR; in TCRdb, only in-frame clones are kept and a portion is missing. The sample contains 200,000 to 300,000 clones, 84% of which appear only once. The rearrangement joins TRBV5-1 to TRBJ1-4; D perhaps matches TRBD1 (5 bases). This TCR derives from a man aged 35-49 years who had recovered from COVID-19. Sequenced: peripheral blood. The CDR3 spells CASSPPGVREKLFF. In nucleotides, the CDR3 is TGCGCCAGCAGCCCTCCGGGGGTAAGGGAAAAACTGTTTTTT.